Included here is one T cell receptor (beta chain) sequence, with context. V was trimmed by 3 bases and J by 5 bases, leaving 10 bases between them. This CDR3 is built from 13 residues. Germline V gene sequence: CDR1 MNHNY, CDR2 SVGAGI (reference sequence). These data are taken from a study of shared T cell receptors in the human thymus. Some clones are missing from TCRdb's copy, which holds only in-frame ones; the method was immunoSEQ multiplex PCR. Found here are approximately 760,000 clones, around 85% of them singletons; the top ten hold more than 0.008%. These same records also appear under a second study, on human thymus T cells. From that report: Donors were healthy Finnish infants having corrective surgery for congenital heart defects. Surgeons resected thymus tissue during corrective heart surgery. Repertoires sampled from thymus and blood appeared biased in V and J gene usage. The related literature has documented a marked overlap of thymic repertoires among unrelated individuals.

The chain links TRBV6-6 to TRBJ1-1, with D hard to call. Source material: thymocytes. The source is a girl under two years old with a congenital heart defect. The chain's CDR3 is CASSYRRGTEAFF. The DNA for the CDR3 is TGTGCCAGCAGTTATAGGAGAGGGACTGAAGCTTTCTTT.